The TCR beta chain described here comes from a study of post-analysis software for immune sequencing data. Overall study results and limits: Batch-mates among the samples co-clustered strongly by F measure. Included in a set of several TRBV segments more frequent in patients than controls were TRBV5-6, TRBV5-1 and TRBV20-1.

Unique molecular identifiers were built into the TCR beta cDNA libraries. Around 460,000 cDNA molecules came from approximately 1 to 10 million T cells. TCRdb called the PCR reads again in MiXCR, with one record for every CDR3 protein. The sample carries about 810,000 distinct CDR3 sequences, about 53% recorded once. Note on this clonotype: Its matching antigen is unknown.

V shed 3 bases and J shed 3 bases, with 11 bases lying between them. The CDR3 is 13 amino acids. The germline CDR1 and CDR2 sequences are DFQATT and SNEGSKA (reference sequence). Sample: blood. V gene TRBV20-1 combines with J gene TRBJ2-5, with D tentatively TRBD1 (7 bases). This TCR was recovered from a girl between 10 and 17 years old with multiple sclerosis. CDR3 coding DNA: TGCAGTGCTAGGAGCAGGGGGGAAGAGACCCAGTACTTC. Translated: CSARSRGEETQYF.